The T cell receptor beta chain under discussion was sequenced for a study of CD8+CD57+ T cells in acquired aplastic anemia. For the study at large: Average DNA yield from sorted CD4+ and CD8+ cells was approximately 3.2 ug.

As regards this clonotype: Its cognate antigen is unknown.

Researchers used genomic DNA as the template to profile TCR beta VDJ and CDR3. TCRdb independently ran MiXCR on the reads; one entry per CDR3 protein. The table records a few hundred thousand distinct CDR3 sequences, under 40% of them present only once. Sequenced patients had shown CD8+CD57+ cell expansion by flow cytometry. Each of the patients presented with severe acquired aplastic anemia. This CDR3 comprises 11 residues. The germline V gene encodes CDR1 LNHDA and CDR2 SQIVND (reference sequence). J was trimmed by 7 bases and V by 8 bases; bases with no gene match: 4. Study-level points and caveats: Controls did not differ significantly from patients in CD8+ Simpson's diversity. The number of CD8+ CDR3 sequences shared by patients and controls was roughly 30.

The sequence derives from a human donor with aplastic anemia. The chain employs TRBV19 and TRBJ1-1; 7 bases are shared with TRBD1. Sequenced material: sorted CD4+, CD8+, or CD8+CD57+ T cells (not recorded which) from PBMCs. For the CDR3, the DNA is TGTGCCAGTTCGGGACAGCTTGAAGCTTTCTTT. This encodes CASSGQLEAFF.